One T cell receptor beta chain is described in this entry. The sample is drawn from a study of blood T cell repertoires in COVID-19. Across the study: Spain, Italy and the United States supplied samples that represented acute and convalescent COVID-19. The cDNA or gDNA used as material had been derived from T cells, B-cell-depleted T cells, or PBMCs.

Authors' data handling: Amplified reference gene primers provided the basis for estimating nucleated cell counts. Profiled with immunoSEQ multiplex PCR; TCRdb holds only in-frame clones, not every one. The V and J calls and the clone size are those of that table, but D and trimming were determined from the DNA. The table has about 380,000 clones, roughly 89% seen once. CDR1 and CDR2 (germline): SGDLS, YYNGEE. The J segment lost 1 base and the V segment lost 3 bases, leaving 6 bases of the junction unmatched. The CDR3 runs 15 residues. The chain joins TRBV9 to TRBJ2-7; 8 bases are a match to TRBD2. The TCR sequence derives from a man younger than 30 with active or convalescent COVID-19. Sequencing input: peripheral blood. This CDR3 reads CASSASGGGSYEQYF. Here the CDR3 DNA reads TGTGCCAGCAGCGCAAGCGGGGGTGGGTCCTACGAGCAGTACTTC.